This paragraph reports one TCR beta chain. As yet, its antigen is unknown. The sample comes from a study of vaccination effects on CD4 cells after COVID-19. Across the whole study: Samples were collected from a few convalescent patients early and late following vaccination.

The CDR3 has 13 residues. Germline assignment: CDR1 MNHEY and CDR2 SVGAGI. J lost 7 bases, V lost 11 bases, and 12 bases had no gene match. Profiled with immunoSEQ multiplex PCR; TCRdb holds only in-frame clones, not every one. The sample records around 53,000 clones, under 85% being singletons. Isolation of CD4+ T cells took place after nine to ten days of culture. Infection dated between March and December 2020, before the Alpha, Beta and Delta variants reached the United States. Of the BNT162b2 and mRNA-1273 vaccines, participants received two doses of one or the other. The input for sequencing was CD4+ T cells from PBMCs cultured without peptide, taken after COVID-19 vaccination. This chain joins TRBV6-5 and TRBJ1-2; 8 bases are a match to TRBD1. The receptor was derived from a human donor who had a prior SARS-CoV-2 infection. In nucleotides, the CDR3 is TGTGCCGCCAGGACAGGGCGGCTGGGTGGCTACACCTTC. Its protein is CAARTGRLGGYTF.